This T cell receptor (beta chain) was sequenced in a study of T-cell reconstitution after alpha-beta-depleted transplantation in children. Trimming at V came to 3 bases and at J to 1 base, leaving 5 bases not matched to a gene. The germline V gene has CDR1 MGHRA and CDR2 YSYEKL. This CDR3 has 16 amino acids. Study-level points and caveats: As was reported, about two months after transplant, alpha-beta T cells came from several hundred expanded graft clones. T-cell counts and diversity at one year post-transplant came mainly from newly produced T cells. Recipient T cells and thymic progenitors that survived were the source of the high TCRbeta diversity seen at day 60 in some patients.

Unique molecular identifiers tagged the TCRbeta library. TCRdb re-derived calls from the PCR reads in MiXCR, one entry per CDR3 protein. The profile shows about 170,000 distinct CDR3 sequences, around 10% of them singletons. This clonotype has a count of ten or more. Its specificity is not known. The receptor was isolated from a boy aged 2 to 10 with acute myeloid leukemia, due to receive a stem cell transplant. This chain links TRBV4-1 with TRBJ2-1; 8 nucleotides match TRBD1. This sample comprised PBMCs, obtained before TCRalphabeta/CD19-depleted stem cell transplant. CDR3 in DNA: TGCGCCAGCAGCCAGACAGGGGATCGATCCTACAATGAGCAGTTCTTC. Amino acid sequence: CASSQTGDRSYNEQFF.